The 17 T cell receptor beta chains below come from one sample, sequenced in a study of CXCR3-negative and CXCR3-positive naive CD8 T cells. Researchers prepared the TRB cDNA libraries using 5' RACE with UMI labels. TCRdb reprocessed the 5' RACE reads, with one entry per CDR3 protein and no DNA. Recorded for this sample: some 22,000 distinct CDR3 sequences. The sequenced material came from memory CD8+ T cells from blood. The receptors here all came from a human donor in good health. Some clones in this sample may be carry-over from other donors' samples.

The V gene is TRBV14, the J gene TRBJ1-1; TCRdb outputs TRBD1, but without DNA this stays unchecked. Per germline, CDR1 SGHDN and CDR2 FVKESK. The length of the CDR3 is 14 residues. The CDR3 is CASSQDVEGREAFF.

The rearrangement joins TRBV20-1 to TRBJ1-1. The V gene's germline CDR1 is DFQATT and CDR2 SNEGSKA (reference sequence). The CDR3 extends over 17 amino acids. The CDR3 sequence is CSAADRGGHLRDTEAFF.

The CDR3 protein is CATSGSGQDYTGELFF. The J gene is TRBJ2-2, the V gene TRBV24-1; without DNA, the TCRdb call of TRBD1 cannot be checked. The V gene's germline CDR1 is KGHDR and CDR2 SFDVKD. This CDR3 contains 16 residues.

The J gene is TRBJ2-2, the V gene TRBV28; with no DNA, the TCRdb D assignment of TRBD1 cannot be verified. The germline CDR1 and CDR2 sequences are MDHEN and SYDVKM. This CDR3 is 14 amino acids long. This chain's CDR3 is CASSPRVNTGELFF.

The chain carries TRBV4-3 and TRBJ2-1; there is no DNA to check the TCRdb D call of TRBD2. CDR1 is LGHNA, CDR2 YSLEER, per germline. The CDR3 covers 15 residues. The CDR3 region is CASSRASGDYNEQFF.

This clonotype is deemed large by its frequency. The chain uses TRBV6-5 and TRBJ2-1; the D call from TCRdb, TRBD2, cannot be confirmed without DNA. The CDR3 is made up of 14 amino acids. Germline V CDR1 and CDR2: MNHEY, SVGAGI. This CDR3 is CASSTGTSLNEQFF.

V usage is TRBV7-9 and J usage is TRBJ2-3; TCRdb designates TRBD2, a call that cannot be tested without DNA. The length of the CDR3 is 16 residues. CDR1 SEHNR and CDR2 FQNEAQ come from the germline V gene (reference sequence). This CDR3 reads CATYSKRGDDTDTQYF.

The rearrangement links TRBV29-1 to TRBJ2-2; the D gene TCRdb calls, TRBD1, cannot be checked with no DNA. CDR3 length: 12 amino acids. Germline-derived CDR1 and CDR2 are SQVTM and ANQGSEA. The CDR3 loop is CSAPQGNGELFF.

This chain uses TRBV27 with TRBJ1-6; absent DNA, TCRdb's TRBD1 call cannot be checked. The CDR3 has 14 amino acids. The germline gives CDR1 MNHEY, CDR2 SMNVEV (reference sequence). CDR3 amino acids: CASSLDRGWSPLHF.

This chain joins TRBV6-4 and TRBJ2-3; the D gene TCRdb calls, TRBD1, cannot be checked with no DNA. The CDR3 extends over 14 amino acids. Germline loops: CDR1 MRHNA, CDR2 SNTAGT. The CDR3 loop reads CASSDSGGGDTQYF.

This rearrangement joins TRBV6-4 to TRBJ2-3. The CDR3 runs to 16 residues. Germline loops: CDR1 MRHNA, CDR2 SNTAGT. The CDR3 sequence: CASSDFAETPTDTQYF.

CDR3 sequence reads: CSARRGQGDADTQYF. The chain recombines TRBV20-1 with TRBJ2-3; there is no DNA to check the TCRdb D call of TRBD1. The germline CDR1 and CDR2 sequences are DFQATT and SNEGSKA (reference sequence). The CDR3 runs 15 residues.

The chain has TRBV29-1 and TRBJ2-1; there is no DNA to check the TCRdb D call of TRBD1. In germline, CDR1 is SQVTM, CDR2 ANQGSEA. This CDR3 is 17 amino acids long. CDR3 sequence reads: CSVEDPGQGGPYNEQFF.

This chain connects TRBV7-2 to TRBJ2-1; TCRdb calls TRBD1, which cannot be checked without DNA. Germline V gene data show CDR1 as SGHTA and CDR2 as FQGNSA. The CDR3 runs to 15 residues. CDR3 loop: CASSIRDNSYNEQFF.

The chain combines TRBV29-1 with TRBJ2-5; TCRdb reports TRBD1, a call that lacks DNA to check it against. The germline gives CDR1 SQVTM, CDR2 ANQGSEA. This CDR3 contains 14 residues. The chain's CDR3 is CSVGVSDSRETQYF.

V is TRBV7-6 and J is TRBJ1-2; TCRdb names TRBD1, which stays unverified in the absence of DNA. This CDR3 spans 12 amino acids. The germline V gene has CDR1 SGHVS and CDR2 FNYEAQ. The CDR3: CASSAGARGYTF.

The V and J genes are TRBV4-1 and TRBJ2-3. The length of the CDR3 is 14 residues. The germline V gene has CDR1 MGHRA and CDR2 YSYEKL. The CDR3 loop is CASSQKGMIDTQYF.